This T cell receptor (beta chain) stems from a study of T cell changes during pregnancy in multiple sclerosis. Assay used: immunoSEQ multiplex PCR; TCRdb lists only in-frame clones, some missing. The sample includes about 40,000 clones, approximately 94% of them seen just once. This CDR3 spans 13 amino acids. CDR1 is SNHLY and CDR2 is FYNNEI in the germline V gene. V was trimmed by 2 bases and J by 0 bases, leaving 4 bases between them. The receptor was derived from a female donor with multiple sclerosis, enrolled in a pregnancy study. The specimen was peripheral blood, collected in the third trimester of pregnancy. This sequence joins TRBV2 and TRBJ1-1; D gene unclear. CDR3 sequence (DNA): TGTGCCAGCAGTGAATGGCTGAACACTGAAGCTTTCTTT. Translation: CASSEWLNTEAFF.